Listed below are T cell receptor beta chains from one sample, sequenced in a study of shared clonotypes between healthy human individuals. TCRdb keeps only in-frame clones here, not all; method: immunoSEQ multiplex PCR. The data contain around 550,000 clones, approximately 95% of them singletons. The sample consisted of naive CD4+ T cells sorted from blood. These receptors were obtained from a woman in her twenties or thirties in good health. Both conserved end residues are part of each CDR3. D genes are given only for firm matches. Clone sizes are given selectively: once, few, many, or a class where the clone is expanded.

j_gene,v_gene,abundance,d_gene,CDR3nt,CDR3aa
TRBJ2-7,TRBV5-1,NA,TRBD2,TGCGCCAGCAGCTTGCCCACCGGGACTAGCGGAGACGAGCAGTACTTC,CASSLPTGTSGDEQYF
TRBJ1-2,TRBV27,NA,NA,TGTGCCAGCAGTTTTTTAGGTCAGCAGAACTATGGCTACACCTTC,CASSFLGQQNYGYTF
TRBJ1-4,TRBV7-2,NA,NA,TGTGCCAGCAGCTTGGGGTGGCGTTCAACTAATGAAAAACTGTTTTTT,CASSLGWRSTNEKLFF
TRBJ1-2,TRBV5-1,NA,NA,TGCGCCAGCAGCCCGGGGACGGCTAACTATGGCTACACCTTC,CASSPGTANYGYTF
TRBJ1-5,TRBV4-2,NA,TRBD1,TGTGCCAGCAGCCCCGGGACAGGGGGTCAGCCCCAGCATTTT,CASSPGTGGQPQHF
TRBJ1-1,TRBV18,once,NA,TGTGCCAGCTCACCGCCGAGGCAGGGAGCGTACACTGAAGCTTTCTTT,CASSPPRQGAYTEAFF
TRBJ2-3,TRBV28,NA,NA,TGTGCCAGCAGTGGGGGACTTTTCACAGATACGCAGTATTTT,CASSGGLFTDTQYF
TRBJ2-7,TRBV28,NA,TRBD1,TGTGCCAGCAGTTTAGGTTACAGGGGAGTCGAGCAGTACTTC,CASSLGYRGVEQYF
TRBJ1-5,TRBV28,once,TRBD1,TGTGCCAGCCGAAGGACAGGGAAAGGACAGCCCCAGCATTTT,CASRRTGKGQPQHF
TRBJ2-2,TRBV7-9,NA,TRBD2,TGTGCCAGCAGCAGCAGCCGCGGGGGGCGCACCGGGGAGCTGTTTTTT,CASSSSRGGRTGELFF
TRBJ2-7,TRBV7-8,NA,NA,TGTGCCAGCAGCTTTATCAGCGAAGTGGGCGAGCAGTACTTC,CASSFISEVGEQYF
TRBJ2-2,TRBV29-1,once,TRBD1,TGCAGCGTAAGACAGGGACCGAACACCGGGGAGCTGTTTTTT,CSVRQGPNTGELFF
TRBJ2-7,TRBV4-2,NA,TRBD2,TGTGCCAGCAGCTTGGGACTAGCGGGAGGGCTCACCCCGTACGAGCAGTACTTC,CASSLGLAGGLTPYEQYF
TRBJ1-1,TRBV29-1,NA,NA,TGCAGCGTGACGACAGGGAACACTGAAGCTTTCTTT,CSVTTGNTEAFF
TRBJ1-2,TRBV27,NA,TRBD1,TGTGCCAGCAGTTTCTCGGGACAGGGGGTTAAACGCTACACCTTC,CASSFSGQGVKRYTF
TRBJ2-5,TRBV7-8,NA,TRBD1,TGTGCCAGCAGCTTACGGAGCTGGGGACAGGGTATAGAGACCCAGTACTTC,CASSLRSWGQGIETQYF
TRBJ2-7,TRBV30,once,TRBD1,TGTGCCTGGAGTTACGACAGGGTATACGAGCAGTACTTC,CAWSYDRVYEQYF
TRBJ1-4,TRBV5-8,NA,NA,TGTGCCAGCAGTCGAATAAGGTTTGAAAAACTGTTTTTT,CASSRIRFEKLFF
TRBJ2-5,TRBV7-2,NA,NA,TGTGCCAGCAGCTTAGGACACTTCCAAGAGACCCAGTACTTC,CASSLGHFQETQYF
TRBJ2-7,TRBV6-5,NA,NA,TGTGCCAGCAATGGGGGAAGGGAGCAGTACTTC,CASNGGREQYF
TRBJ2-5,TRBV9,NA,NA,TGTGCCAGCAGCGTAGGTCCTGGAGAGACCCAGTACTTC,CASSVGPGETQYF
TRBJ2-2,TRBV5-4,NA,TRBD2,TGTGCCAGCAGCCGACTCCTAGCGGGAGTTAATACCGGGGAGCTGTTTTTT,CASSRLLAGVNTGELFF
TRBJ2-2,TRBV10-2,NA,NA,TGCGCCAGCACTAGCCAGGTCCCCGGGGAGCTGTTTTTT,CASTSQVPGELFF
TRBJ2-7,TRBV28,once,TRBD1,TGTGCCAGCAGTTTCAGGGGGCCGCAGTACTTC,CASSFRGPQYF
TRBJ2-7,TRBV6-5,few,NA,TGTGCCACCCAAGGGGGGTTATCCTACGAGCAGTACTTC,CATQGGLSYEQYF
TRBJ2-7,TRBV6-6,NA,TRBD1,TGTGCCAGCAGTTCCGGGACAGCGACCTACGAGCAGTACTTC,CASSSGTATYEQYF
TRBJ1-6,TRBV7-9,NA,TRBD1,TGTGCCAGCAGAGCAGGGGGAGGTAATTCACCCCTCCACTTT,CASRAGGGNSPLHF
TRBJ2-7,TRBV7-2,NA,NA,TGTGCCAGCAGCTTAAACGGCGGAAGCTCCTACGAGCAGTACTTC,CASSLNGGSSYEQYF
TRBJ2-7,TRBV6-6,NA,NA,TGTGCCAGCAGTTACTCGGTTACCTACGAGCAGTACTTC,CASSYSVTYEQYF
TRBJ1-2,TRBV19,NA,NA,TGTGCCAGTAGTATGTTGGCTTCCAGGGCTAACTATGGCTACACCTTC,CASSMLASRANYGYTF
TRBJ1-6,TRBV6-1,NA,NA,TGTGCCAGCAGGACCTCGGGAGTCCCGGCCCTCCACTTT,CASRTSGVPALHF
TRBJ2-1,TRBV5-4,once,NA,TGTGCCAGCAGCTCCCGACATGGGAGGAGCTCCTACAATGAGCAGTTCTTC,CASSSRHGRSSYNEQFF
TRBJ2-5,TRBV6-1,NA,NA,TGTGCCAGCAGTGGGACTATACAAGAGACCCAGTACTTC,CASSGTIQETQYF
TRBJ2-6,TRBV19,NA,TRBD1,TGTGCCAGTGGAACCGACAGGGCTGGGGCCAACGTCCTGACTTTC,CASGTDRAGANVLTF
TRBJ1-2,TRBV7-8,NA,NA,TGTGCCAGCAGCCCTAGGCTGCCAGGGGCTGATGGCTACACCTTC,CASSPRLPGADGYTF
TRBJ2-5,TRBV6-4,NA,NA,TGTGCCAGCAGTGAATCCGGGACACTACAAGAGACCCAGTACTTC,CASSESGTLQETQYF
TRBJ1-5,TRBV27,NA,NA,TGTGCCAGCAGTCCCCGGGGAATGAATCAGCCCCAGCATTTT,CASSPRGMNQPQHF
TRBJ1-1,TRBV5-1,NA,NA,TGCGCCAGCAGCCGCACGACGGTGAACACTGAAGCTTTCTTT,CASSRTTVNTEAFF
TRBJ2-1,TRBV5-1,NA,TRBD2,TGCGCCAGCAGCTCCGGGACTAGCCCCAGAGATGAGCAGTTCTTC,CASSSGTSPRDEQFF
TRBJ1-4,TRBV28,once,NA,TGTGCCAGCAGCTTGACGGACGAAAAACTGTTTTTT,CASSLTDEKLFF
TRBJ1-1,TRBV7-9,NA,NA,TGTGCCAGCACCCAGGCGGGGGGCCGCCGGGCTTTCTTT,CASTQAGGRRAFF
TRBJ1-2,TRBV18,NA,NA,TGTGCCAGCTCACCCCGCGACAGGTCTTACACCTTC,CASSPRDRSYTF
TRBJ2-7,TRBV5-1,NA,NA,TGCGCCAGCAGCTTGGGGCCGGGACGCTCCACCTACGAGCAGTACTTC,CASSLGPGRSTYEQYF
TRBJ1-5,TRBV28,NA,NA,TGTGCCAGCGCAGGGTCAGTGCAGCCCCAGCATTTT,CASAGSVQPQHF
TRBJ2-1,TRBV30,NA,TRBD2,TGTGCCTGGAGTGCGAAGACTAGCGGGATCAATGAGCAGTTCTTC,CAWSAKTSGINEQFF
TRBJ1-2,TRBV5-1,NA,NA,TGCGCCAGCAGCGTGACAGCAGGGGCTAACTATGGCTACACCTTC,CASSVTAGANYGYTF
TRBJ2-7,TRBV7-2,NA,NA,TGTGCCAGCAGCTTAGTTTTCCGACCCCACGAGCAGTACTTC,CASSLVFRPHEQYF
TRBJ1-2,TRBV25-1,few,TRBD1,TGTGCCAGCAGTCCAGGGGGCTATGGCTACACCTTC,CASSPGGYGYTF
TRBJ1-1,TRBV5-4,NA,NA,TGTGCCAGCAGCACCCAACGGTACAGAACCTATCAGAACACTGAAGCTTTCTTT,CASSTQRYRTYQNTEAFF
TRBJ1-2,TRBV18,NA,NA,TGTGCCAGCTCACCACAGGATGGGTATGGCTATGGCTACACCTTC,CASSPQDGYGYGYTF
TRBJ2-7,TRBV11-3,NA,NA,TGTGCCAGCAGCCCGAACGGCGGGAACCTCCCGGGAGAGCAGTACTTC,CASSPNGGNLPGEQYF
TRBJ1-2,TRBV6-6,once,NA,TGTGCCAGCAGCTCCCACAGGGAGGGCTACACCTTC,CASSSHREGYTF
TRBJ2-1,TRBV5-1,NA,NA,TGCGCCAGCAGCGCCGACGGCTCGGTTTGGTACAATGAGCAGTTCTTC,CASSADGSVWYNEQFF
TRBJ2-7,TRBV28,once,NA,TGTGCCAGCAGTTTATCGCTCACCTCCTACGAGCAGTACTTC,CASSLSLTSYEQYF
TRBJ2-5,TRBV19,NA,NA,TGTGCCAGTAGTCCGAACCGGGACTGGAAAGAGACCCAGTACTTC,CASSPNRDWKETQYF
TRBJ2-1,TRBV27,NA,TRBD2,TGTGCCAGCAGTATTGGACTAGCGGGGTACAATGAGCAGTTCTTC,CASSIGLAGYNEQFF
TRBJ2-2,TRBV6-4,NA,NA,TGTGCCAGCAGTGACTTCCCTGGGGTCGGGGAGCTGTTTTTT,CASSDFPGVGELFF